One T cell receptor beta chain is described in this entry. The record originates from a study of blood T cell repertoires in COVID-19. The table came from immunoSEQ multiplex PCR; TCRdb's copy has only in-frame clones and leaves some out. The table includes roughly 200,000 clones, about 87% detected once. This sequence originates from a woman aged 25 to 45 with acute or convalescent COVID-19. The specimen sequenced was peripheral blood.

In DNA form, the CDR3 reads TGTGCCAGCTCACTCAGGGGGGTTGAAGCTTTCTTT. Translated: CASSLRGVEAFF. V is TRBV18 and J is TRBJ1-1, with 7 bases identical to TRBD1. The germline V gene has CDR1 KGHSH and CDR2 LQKENI. V lost 4 bases and J lost 7; bases outside the gene matches: 3. There are 12 residues in the CDR3.